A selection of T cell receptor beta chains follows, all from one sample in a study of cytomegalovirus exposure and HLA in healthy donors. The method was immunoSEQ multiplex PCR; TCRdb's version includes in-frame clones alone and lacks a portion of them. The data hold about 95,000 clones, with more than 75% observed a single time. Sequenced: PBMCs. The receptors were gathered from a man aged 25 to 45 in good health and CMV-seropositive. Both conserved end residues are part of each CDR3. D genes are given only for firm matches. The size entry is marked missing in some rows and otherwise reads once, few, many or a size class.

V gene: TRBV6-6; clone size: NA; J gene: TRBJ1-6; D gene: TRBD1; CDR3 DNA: TGTGCCAGCAGCGGCGGACAGGGGAGCTCACCCCTCCACTTT; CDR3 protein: CASSGGQGSSPLHF
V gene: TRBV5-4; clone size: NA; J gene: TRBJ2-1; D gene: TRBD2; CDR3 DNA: TGTGCCAGCAGCAGCAGGCGGAGTAGCGGGGCCTACAATGAGCAGTTCTTC; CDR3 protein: CASSSRRSSGAYNEQFF
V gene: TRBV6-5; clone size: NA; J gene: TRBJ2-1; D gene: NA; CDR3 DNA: TGTGCCAGCAGTTCAACCGGGACTGGCTCCTACAATGAGCAGTTCTTC; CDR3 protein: CASSSTGTGSYNEQFF
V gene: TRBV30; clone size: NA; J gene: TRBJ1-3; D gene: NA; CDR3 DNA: TGTGCCTGGAGTGTACTTCAGGGGCCCAACTCTGGAAACACCATATATTTT; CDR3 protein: CAWSVLQGPNSGNTIYF
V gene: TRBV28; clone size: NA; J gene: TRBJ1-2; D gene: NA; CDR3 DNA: TGTGCCAGCAGGCGCACCGGGTCCCCTTATGGCTACACCTTC; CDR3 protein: CASRRTGSPYGYTF
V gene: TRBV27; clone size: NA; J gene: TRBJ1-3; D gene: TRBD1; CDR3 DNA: TGTGCCAGCAGACAGACAGGGGCTGGAAACACCATATATTTT; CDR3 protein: CASRQTGAGNTIYF
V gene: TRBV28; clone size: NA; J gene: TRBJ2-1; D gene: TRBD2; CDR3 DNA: TGTGCCAGCAGCCGAGGACTAGCGGGAGTTAGTACCTACAATGAGCAGTTCTTC; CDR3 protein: CASSRGLAGVSTYNEQFF
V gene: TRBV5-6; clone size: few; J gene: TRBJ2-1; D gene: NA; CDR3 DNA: TGTGCCACAGCGCCCCTCGGGTCACCTGAGCAGTTCTTC; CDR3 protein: CATAPLGSPEQFF
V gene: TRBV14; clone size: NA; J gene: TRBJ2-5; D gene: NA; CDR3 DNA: TGTGCCAGCAGCCCCCGGACGCAGGGGTGGGAGACCCAGTACTTC; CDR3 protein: CASSPRTQGWETQYF
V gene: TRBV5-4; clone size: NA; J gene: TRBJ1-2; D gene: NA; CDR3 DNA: TGTGCCAGCAGCTTGCCGGGACTGACAAACTATGGCTACACCTTC; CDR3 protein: CASSLPGLTNYGYTF
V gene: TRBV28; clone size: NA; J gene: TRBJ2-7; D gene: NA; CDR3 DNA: TGTGCCACCGCGGACACTTTCTACGAGCAGTACTTC; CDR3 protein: CATADTFYEQYF
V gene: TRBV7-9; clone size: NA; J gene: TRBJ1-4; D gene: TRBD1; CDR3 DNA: TGTGCCACCGCACAGGGGATGGATGAAAAACTGTTTTTT; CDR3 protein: CATAQGMDEKLFF
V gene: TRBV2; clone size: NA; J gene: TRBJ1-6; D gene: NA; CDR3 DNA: TGTGCCAGCAGTGAAGACAGGGTGGGTTCACCCCTCCACTTT; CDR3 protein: CASSEDRVGSPLHF
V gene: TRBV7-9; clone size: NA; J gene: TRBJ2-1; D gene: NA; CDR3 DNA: TGTGCCAGCAGCTGGACAGATAGTTACAATGAGCAGTTCTTC; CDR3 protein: CASSWTDSYNEQFF
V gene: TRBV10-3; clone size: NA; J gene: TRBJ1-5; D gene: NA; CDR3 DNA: TGTGCCATCCGGGAGGGCCTATATAGCAATCAGCCCCAGCATTTT; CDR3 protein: CAIREGLYSNQPQHF
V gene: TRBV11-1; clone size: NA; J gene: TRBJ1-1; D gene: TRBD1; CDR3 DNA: TGTGCCAGCAGCTTAGAAGGGGGCAGCAACACTGAAGCTTTCTTT; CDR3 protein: CASSLEGGSNTEAFF
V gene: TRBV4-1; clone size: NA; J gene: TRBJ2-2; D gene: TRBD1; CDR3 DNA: TGCGCCAGCAGCCAGTTCAGGGGGAAGCAGGGTACCGGGGAGCTGTTTTTT; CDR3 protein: CASSQFRGKQGTGELFF
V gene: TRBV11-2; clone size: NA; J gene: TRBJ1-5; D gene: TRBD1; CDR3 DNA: TGTGCCAGCAGCTCCGGGACAGGGGTTCAGCCCCAGCATTTT; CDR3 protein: CASSSGTGVQPQHF
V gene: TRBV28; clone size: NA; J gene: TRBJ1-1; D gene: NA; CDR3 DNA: TGTGCCAGCGGATTACTCGAAGGGGGTACGACTGAAGCTTTCTTT; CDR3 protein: CASGLLEGGTTEAFF
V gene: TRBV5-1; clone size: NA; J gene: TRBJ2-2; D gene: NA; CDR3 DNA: TGCGCCAGCAGCTTGGCTAGCACCCGGAACACCGGGGAGCTGTTTTTT; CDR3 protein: CASSLASTRNTGELFF
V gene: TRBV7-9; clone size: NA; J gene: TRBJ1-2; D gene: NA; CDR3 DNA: TGTGCCAGCAGCTCCCCTACCACCGGGACAAGCTATGGCTACACCTTC; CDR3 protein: CASSSPTTGTSYGYTF
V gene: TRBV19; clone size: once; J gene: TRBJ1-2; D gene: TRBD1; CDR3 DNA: TGTGCCAGTACCTACCGACAGGGGAATGGCTACACCTTC; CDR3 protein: CASTYRQGNGYTF
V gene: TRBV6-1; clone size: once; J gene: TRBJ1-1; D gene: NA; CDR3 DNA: TGTGCCAGCCAGGGGTTGGCTGAAGCTTTCTTT; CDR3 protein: CASQGLAEAFF
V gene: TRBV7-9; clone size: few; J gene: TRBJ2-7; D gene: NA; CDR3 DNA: TGTGCCAGCAGCATCGCTAGCGAGGGGGAGCAGTACTTC; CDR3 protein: CASSIASEGEQYF